Below, one TCR beta chain is given with its context. As yet, its antigen is unknown. This specimen belongs to a study of T cells expressing NK-cell markers. Study-wide context: Sequencing of TCR beta repertoires drew on sorted CD3+CD56+NKG2C+, CD3+CD56+NKG2C- and CD3+CD56-NKG2C+ T cells.

UMIs were included in TCR beta cDNA generated by 5'RACE template switching. With the 5' RACE reads reprocessed, TCRdb shows one record per CDR3 protein and no DNA. This sample's table has 500,000 to 700,000 distinct CDR3 sequences. This CDR3 is built from 14 residues. Looked up from germline, CDR1 is KGHDR and CDR2 is SFDVKD. Study-wide points: More than 5 donors had dominant NKG2C+ clonotypes that comprised roughly 1.0-7.5% of their CD8+ T cells.

Sample: blood T cells: a sorted CD56 or NKG2C T cell subset, CD4+ or CD8+ T cells, or bulk PBMC T cells (not recorded which). The clonotype originates from a man in his late teens or twenties in good health. The chain couples TRBV24-1 to TRBJ1-5. The CDR3 region is CATSDLWTDQPQHF.